A single sample gave rise to the 30 T cell receptor beta chains below, sequenced in a study of blood T cell repertoires in COVID-19. Only in-frame clones appear in the TCRdb table, and some are missing; sequencing was by immunoSEQ multiplex PCR. The sample includes some 160,000 clones, 78% seen only once; the top ten take roughly 13%. What was sequenced was peripheral blood. These receptor sequences come from a woman of 80 years or more with acute or convalescent COVID-19.

The chain has TRBV5-1 and TRBJ2-1; 8 bases fit TRBD2. Germline V lookup: CDR1 SGHRS, CDR2 YFSETQ. J was trimmed by 6 bases and V by 5 bases; bases with no gene match: 10. This CDR3 is 15 amino acids long. CDR3 loop: CASSPSGGTGNEQFF. The CDR3 nucleotides are TGCGCCAGCAGTCCGAGCGGGGGTACTGGCAATGAGCAGTTCTTC.

This chain links TRBV6-5 with TRBJ2-7; the D is unclear. Trimming removed 0 bases from V and 6 bases from J, with 15 bases in between. This CDR3 contains 15 residues. Germline V lookup: CDR1 MNHEY, CDR2 SVGAGI. The CDR3 is CASSYSYRQSGEQYF. The CDR3 DNA reads TGTGCCAGCAGTTACTCATATAGGCAATCGGGCGAGCAGTACTTC.

The chain has TRBV11-2 and TRBJ2-3; tentatively, D is TRBD1 (6 bases). Germline CDR1 is SGHAT and CDR2 is FQNNGV. This CDR3 region has 14 residues. Trimming left V 5 bases short and J 5 bases short, with 14 bases between. CDR3 sequence (DNA): TGTGCCAGCAGCCCCAGGGGCGGGCGAGATACGCAGTATTTT. Its protein product is CASSPRGGRDTQYF.

The CDR3 region is CASQQGLAGPYEQYF. The CDR3 coding sequence is TGTGCCAGTCAACAGGGACTAGCGGGCCCCTACGAGCAGTACTTC. The chain uses TRBV27 and TRBJ2-7, with 12 bases that match TRBD2. V dropped 9 bases and J dropped 2; count of bases not matched to a gene: 8. Germline V CDR1 and CDR2: MNHEY, SMNVEV (reference sequence). This CDR3 has 15 residues.

The chain uses TRBV3-1 (or the pseudogene TRBV3-2) and TRBJ2-7; the match to TRBD2 covers 11 bases. The germline gives CDR1 LGHDT, CDR2 YNNKEL (reference sequence). Trimming removed 2 bases from V and 4 bases from J; junction bases left unmatched: 13. There are 18 residues in the CDR3. The CDR3 coding sequence is TGTGCCAGCAGCCAATTCGTTGGGACTAGCGGTTTAGGGTACGAGCAGTACTTC. Translated: CASSQFVGTSGLGYEQYF.

On this clone itself: The junction differs from germline at one of its ends, possibly a read error. The V and J genes are TRBV7-9 and TRBJ2-7; 8 positions match TRBD2. CDR1 is SEHNR and CDR2 is FQNEAQ in the germline V gene (reference sequence). CDR3 length equals 13 residues. The CDR3 loop reads CASSLELAGPLDF. The CDR3, as DNA: TGTGCCAGCAGCTTAGAATTAGCGGGGCCTTTGGACTTC.

The gene calls are TRBV2 and TRBJ2-7; a weak D match, TRBD1 (5 bases). CDR3 length equals 14 residues. From germline, CDR1 is SNHLY and CDR2 FYNNEI. Trimming took 6 bases from V and 0 from J, leaving 12 bases between them. The CDR3 nucleotides read TGTGCCAGCAGCCTGACAGTGAACTCCTACGAGCAGTACTTC. This sequence encodes CASSLTVNSYEQYF.

The genes are TRBV30 and TRBJ1-1, with 8 bases fitting TRBD1. V shed 3 bases, J shed 4 bases, and the junction held 4 bases outside the gene matches. CDR3 length equals 13 residues. Looked up from germline, CDR1 is GTSNPN and CDR2 is SVGIG (reference sequence). The CDR3 loop reads CAWSGGTGTEAFF. The CDR3 DNA reads TGTGCCTGGAGCGGTGGGACAGGCACTGAAGCTTTCTTT.

The sample holds a few counts of this clone. The chain employs TRBV3-1 (or the pseudogene TRBV3-2) and TRBJ1-2; D unclear. The CDR3 has 14 amino acids. Trimming left V 4 bases short and J 3 bases short, with 12 bases between. Germline assignment: CDR1 LGHDT and CDR2 YNNKEL (reference sequence). The CDR3 region has the DNA TGTGCCAGCAGCCGAGGTGAAAGCGACTATGGCTACACCTTC. It specifies CASSRGESDYGYTF.

V usage is TRBV28 and J usage is TRBJ1-1, with 9 bases fitting TRBD1. The CDR3 has 12 residues. From germline, CDR1 is MDHEN and CDR2 SYDVKM. The V and J ends lost 7 bases and 11 bases, in that order; junction bases with no gene match: 8. The CDR3 nucleotides are TGTGCCAGCACCTTCGGACAGGGGAGGGCTTTCTTT. Encoded protein: CASTFGQGRAFF.

The V call is TRBV19, the J call TRBJ2-1; TRBD2 aligns across 8 bases. Germline trimming cut 5 bases from V and 7 bases from J; bases unmatched to any gene: 4. There are 13 residues in the CDR3. Germline V gene lookup returns CDR1 LNHDA and CDR2 SQIVND (reference sequence). CDR3: CASSSRGANEQFF. The CDR3 DNA follows: TGTGCCAGTAGTTCGCGGGGGGCAAATGAGCAGTTCTTC.

The chain uses TRBV6-4 and TRBJ2-1, with 7 nucleotides matching TRBD2. Germline V gene data show CDR1 as MRHNA and CDR2 as SNTAGT. V lost 2 bases and J lost 4; bases outside the gene matches: 8. This CDR3 is 16 amino acids long. This CDR3 reads CASSDPRLAAYNEQFF. The CDR3 DNA is TGTGCCAGCAGTGACCCGAGGCTAGCGGCTTACAATGAGCAGTTCTTC.

This clone showed up just a few times. The V and J genes are TRBV7-3 and TRBJ2-2; possible D gene TRBD2, 6 bases. The CDR3 sequence is 17 residues long. V lost 2 bases, J lost 0 bases, and 13 bases lay in between. Germline V lookup: CDR1 SGHTA, CDR2 FQGTGA. The CDR3 sequence is CASSLDPEGPNTGELFF. The CDR3 DNA follows: TGTGCCAGCAGCTTAGACCCGGAGGGACCGAACACCGGGGAGCTGTTTTTT.

The V call is TRBV12-3 or TRBV12-4, the J call TRBJ1-1; a possible D gene is TRBD1 (5 bases). V gave up 5 bases and J gave up 7 bases, with 8 bases separating them. The CDR3 extends over 11 amino acids. In nucleotides, the CDR3 is TGTGCCAGCAGTCGGGGGGGTGAAGCTTTCTTT. The encoded protein is CASSRGGEAFF.

This rearrangement joins TRBV29-1 to TRBJ1-6, with D maybe TRBD1 (5 bases). The CDR3 sequence is 13 residues long. Trimming took off 4 bases at V and 5 bases at J, with 9 bases between the two ends. Germline V gives CDR1 SQVTM, CDR2 ANQGSEA. The DNA of the CDR3 is TGCAGCGTTGGTGACAGCGATAATTCACCCCTCCACTTT. This translates into CSVGDSDNSPLHF.

The chain links TRBV27 to TRBJ1-1; tentative D call: TRBD1 (5 bases). CDR3 size: 14 residues. Deletions cut 3 bases from V and 1 base from J, with 9 bases between. Germline V gene sequence: CDR1 MNHEY, CDR2 SMNVEV (reference sequence). This CDR3 is CASSLAGKNTEAFF. CDR3 DNA sequence: TGTGCCAGCAGTTTGGCAGGGAAGAACACTGAAGCTTTCTTT.

The chain couples TRBV7-2 to TRBJ1-3, with 7 nucleotides matching TRBD1. The CDR3 has 13 residues. In germline, CDR1 is SGHTA, CDR2 FQGNSA. The V gene end was trimmed by 8 bases and the J gene end by 4 bases; junction bases not matched to a gene: 5. The CDR3 sequence: CASGGQRGNTIYF. Written as DNA, the CDR3 is TGTGCCAGCGGGGGACAGAGAGGAAACACCATATATTTT.

The chain has TRBV5-4 and TRBJ2-3; maybe TRBD1 (7 bases). The germline V gene encodes CDR1 SGHNT and CDR2 YYREEE (reference sequence). The CDR3 loop spans 17 amino acids. V lost 0 bases and J lost 3, with 17 bases in between. CDR3 sequence: CASSLGGQAGSTDTQYF. CDR3 in DNA: TGTGCCAGCAGCTTGGGCGGACAGGCGGGATCGACAGATACGCAGTATTTT.

V gene TRBV12-3 or TRBV12-4 combines with J gene TRBJ2-7; the D is unclear. V shed 8 bases and J shed 4 bases, with 15 bases lying between them. The CDR3 loop spans 13 amino acids. The CDR3 coding sequence is TGTGCCAGCCGACGCCCCGGGTCGTACGAGCAGTACTTC. This translates into CASRRPGSYEQYF.

The V and J genes are TRBV14 and TRBJ1-2; D might be TRBD1 (5 bases). The V and J ends lost 4 bases and 3 bases respectively, with 9 bases between them. The germline V gene encodes CDR1 SGHDN and CDR2 FVKESK. CDR3 size: 13 residues. CDR3 in amino acids: CASSPDSDYGYTF. For the CDR3, the DNA is TGTGCCAGCAGCCCTGACAGCGACTATGGCTACACCTTC.

The table lists this clone with a count of one. The chain couples TRBV24-1 to TRBJ1-2; no clear D. Trimming took 0 bases from V and 8 from J, leaving 12 bases between them. This CDR3 spans 14 amino acids. CDR1 KGHDR and CDR2 SFDVKD come from the germline V gene. The CDR3 DNA sequence: TGTGCCACCAGTGATTTGAAACATCAGATGGGCTACACCTTC. This gives the protein CATSDLKHQMGYTF.

V is TRBV6-5 and J is TRBJ1-5; 9 bases are a match to TRBD1. Germline loops: CDR1 MNHEY, CDR2 SVGAGI. The CDR3 spans 14 residues. Trimming took 7 bases from V and 7 from J; bases not matched to a gene: 8. Written as DNA, the CDR3 is TGTGCCAGCATCCCGGGACAGGGAAACCAGCCCCAGCATTTT. Translating it yields CASIPGQGNQPQHF.

The V call is TRBV7-3, the J call TRBJ2-1, with D maybe TRBD2 (5 bases). Trimming stripped 0 bases from V and 7 bases from J, with 7 bases between. This CDR3 region has 13 residues. CDR1 is SGHTA, CDR2 FQGTGA, per germline. Here the CDR3 DNA reads TGTGCCAGCAGCTTAACGGGAGTTAATGAGCAGTTCTTC. Protein sequence: CASSLTGVNEQFF.

V usage is TRBV30 and J usage is TRBJ1-4, with D possibly matching TRBD1 (5 bases). Looked up from germline, CDR1 is GTSNPN and CDR2 is SVGIG (reference sequence). Trimming removed 4 bases at V and 6 bases at J, with 15 bases between. The CDR3 is 14 residues long. CDR3 loop: CAWTEGRWHEKLFF. CDR3 coding DNA: TGTGCCTGGACGGAGGGGAGGTGGCATGAAAAACTGTTTTTT.

This chain joins TRBV10-3 and TRBJ2-5; TRBD2 matches 12 bases. J lost 11 bases, V lost 4 bases, and 14 bases had no gene match. Germline V gene lookup returns CDR1 ENHRY and CDR2 SYGVKD. This CDR3 has 16 amino acids. Here the CDR3 reads CAISGLAGDLPIYQYF. In DNA form, the CDR3 reads TGTGCCATCAGTGGACTAGCGGGAGACCTACCAATCTATCAGTACTTC.

The chain has TRBV3-1 (or the pseudogene TRBV3-2) and TRBJ1-5; weak D call: TRBD1 (5 bases). V shed 1 base and J shed 6 bases, with 10 bases lying between them. The CDR3 totals 14 residues. Germline V gene sequence: CDR1 LGHDT, CDR2 YNNKEL (reference sequence). CDR3 amino acids: CASSQARVGQPQHF. DNA of the CDR3: TGTGCCAGCAGCCAAGCCAGGGTCGGTCAGCCCCAGCATTTT.

J is TRBJ2-2 and V is TRBV2, with TRBD2 matching over 8 bases. Losses at the gene ends were 6 bases for V and 3 bases for J; bases not matched to a gene: 6. The CDR3 sequence is 15 residues long. Germline V gene sequence: CDR1 SNHLY, CDR2 FYNNEI. The CDR3 here is CASRQTSGYTGELFF. CDR3 DNA: TGTGCCAGCAGGCAAACTAGCGGTTACACCGGGGAGCTGTTTTTT.

This clone was seen only a few times. J is TRBJ1-2 and V is TRBV30; D unresolved. This CDR3 spans 13 amino acids. Trimming left V 4 bases short and J 2 bases short, with 11 bases between. CDR1 GTSNPN and CDR2 SVGIG come from the germline V gene (reference sequence). CDR3 nucleotides: TGTGCCTGGAACTCATTACGGAACTATGGCTACACCTTC. As protein: CAWNSLRNYGYTF. The full variable domain, with the rest looked up from reference TRBV30 and TRBJ1-2, is SQTIHQWPATLVQPVGSPLSLECTVEGTSNPNLYWYRQAAGRGLQLLFYSVGIGQISSEVPQNLSASRPQDRQFILSSKKLLLSDSGFYLCAWNSLRNYGYTFGSGTRLTVV.

The chain uses TRBV3-1 (or the pseudogene TRBV3-2) and TRBJ1-5; D uncertain. Germline CDR1 reads LGHDT; CDR2 reads YNNKEL (reference sequence). The germline V and J ends were trimmed by 5 bases and 3 bases, with 14 bases remaining between them. This CDR3 spans 15 amino acids. This CDR3 is CASSTTAGYNQPQHF. The CDR3 DNA sequence: TGTGCCAGCAGCACAACGGCGGGGTACAATCAGCCCCAGCATTTT.

V and J are TRBV18 and TRBJ1-1, with a tentative D call TRBD1 (5 bases). Trimming shortened V by 5 bases and J by 8 bases, and 15 bases separated the two germline ends. Germline V gene lookup returns CDR1 KGHSH and CDR2 LQKENI. The CDR3 sequence is 13 residues long. Here the CDR3 reads CASSAVSQEEAFF. Written as DNA, the CDR3 is TGTGCCAGCTCAGCAGTCTCACAGGAAGAAGCTTTCTTT.